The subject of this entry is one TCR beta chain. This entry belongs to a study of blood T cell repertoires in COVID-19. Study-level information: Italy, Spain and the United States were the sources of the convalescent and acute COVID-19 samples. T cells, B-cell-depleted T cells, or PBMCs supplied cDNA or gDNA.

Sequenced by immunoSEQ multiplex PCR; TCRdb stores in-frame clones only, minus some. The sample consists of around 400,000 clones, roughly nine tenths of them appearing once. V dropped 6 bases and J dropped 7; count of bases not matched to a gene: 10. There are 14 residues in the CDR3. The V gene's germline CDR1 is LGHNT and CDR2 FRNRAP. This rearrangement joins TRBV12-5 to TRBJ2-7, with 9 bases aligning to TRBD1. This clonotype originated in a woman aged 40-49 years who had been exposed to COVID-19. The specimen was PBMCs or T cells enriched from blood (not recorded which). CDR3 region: CASGTGQGTREQYF. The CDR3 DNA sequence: TGTGCTAGTGGAACGGGACAGGGAACTAGGGAGCAGTACTTC.